Listed below are T cell receptor beta chains from one sample, sequenced in a study of response to subunit inactivated influenza vaccine. In TCRdb, the RT-PCR reads were re-called with MiXCR into one record per CDR3 protein. Here the sample spans about 570,000 distinct CDR3 sequences, about 11% being singletons. This sample also appeared in a second study, on T cells expressing NK-cell markers.

The material was PBMCs from blood, obtained on the day of vaccination. These TCRs come from a man aged 50 to 60 who received an inactivated influenza vaccine. CDR3s include the opening cysteine and the closing phenylalanine or tryptophan. A D gene is named only where the DNA matches it firmly. The size of a clone is reported for some rows only, either as once, few or many, or as a class for expanded clones.

-	TRBD1	TRBV7-8	TRBJ2-1	TGTGCCAGCAGCCGGGACAGGGGAATTTTTAATGAGCAGTTCTTC	CASSRDRGIFNEQFF
many	-	TRBV3-1	TRBJ2-1	TGTGCCAGCAGCCCCGGCAATGAGCAGTTCTTC	CASSPGNEQFF
few	-	TRBV27	TRBJ1-1	TGTGCCAGCTCCCGGGACAAGGGGACTGAAGCTTTCTTT	CASSRDKGTEAFF
many	TRBD1	TRBV7-2	TRBJ2-4	TGTGCCAGCAGCTTAGCACTGACAGGGGCTTACAAAAACATTCAGTACTTC	CASSLALTGAYKNIQYF
few	-	TRBV4-3	TRBJ2-2	TGCGCCAGCAGCCAAGTCGTCGCAGTGAACACCGGGGAGCTGTTTTTT	CASSQVVAVNTGELFF
-	-	TRBV30	TRBJ2-5	TGTGCCTGGAGTGCCCGGGTTCGGCGGGGGCCCTCCCAAGAGACCCAGTACTTC	CAWSARVRRGPSQETQYF
few	-	TRBV14	TRBJ1-3	TGTGCCAGCAGCCAAGGCTGGACCTCTGGAAACACCATATATTTT	CASSQGWTSGNTIYF
-	TRBD2	TRBV12-3/TRBV12-4	TRBJ2-5	TGTGCCAGCAGTCCGACCGGGACTAGTGTGGAGACCCAGTACTTC	CASSPTGTSVETQYF
few	-	TRBV6-5	TRBJ2-5	TGTGCCAGCAGTTATTTGGGAGCAGGGTACCAAGAGACCCAGTACTTC	CASSYLGAGYQETQYF
-	-	TRBV27	TRBJ2-2	TGTGCCAGCAGTTTATTACCGTCAGTCACCGGGGAGCTGTTTTTT	CASSLLPSVTGELFF
few	TRBD1	TRBV6-5	TRBJ2-7	TGTGCCAGCAGTTACGGGACAGGGGTCTCCTACGAGCAGTACTTC	CASSYGTGVSYEQYF
many	-	TRBV28	TRBJ2-2	TGTGCCAGCAGTTATCAGGGTTTCCCCGGGGAGCTGTTTTTT	CASSYQGFPGELFF
-	-	TRBV5-1	TRBJ2-7	TGCGCCAGCAGCCCCGAGGATTACCCCTACGAGCAGTACTTC	CASSPEDYPYEQYF
-	-	TRBV7-2	TRBJ2-3	TGTGCCAGCATCGAGGGTCCCTACTCTAGCACAGATACGCAGTATTTT	CASIEGPYSSTDTQYF
few	-	TRBV7-8	TRBJ2-3	TGTGCCAGCAGCCAATGGGGCGTGACGCAGTATTTT	CASSQWGVTQYF
few	-	TRBV12-3/TRBV12-4	TRBJ2-2	TGTGCCAGCAGACAAGACATGTGGAACACCGGGGAGCTGTTTTTT	CASRQDMWNTGELFF
few	-	TRBV20-1	TRBJ2-7	TGCAGTGCTACCGACGGACCTTCCTACGAGCAGTACTTC	CSATDGPSYEQYF
few	-	TRBV6-2/TRBV6-3	TRBJ2-1	TGTGCCAGCAGTCGCGGGGGGACAGGGATCAATGAGCAGTTCTTC	CASSRGGTGINEQFF
many	-	TRBV12-3/TRBV12-4	TRBJ2-2	TGTGCCAGCAGTTTAGAGAACAGGTTGGCCGGGGAGCTGTTTTTT	CASSLENRLAGELFF
-	TRBD1	TRBV10-2	TRBJ1-1	TGCGCCAGTTCTGGACAGGGGGCATCGCGAGCTTTCTTT	CASSGQGASRAFF
few	TRBD2	TRBV5-1	TRBJ2-1	TGCGCCAGCAGCTTGCCCGGGGGGGTCAATGAGCAGTTCTTC	CASSLPGGVNEQFF
many	TRBD1	TRBV4-3	TRBJ2-7	TGCGCCAGCAGCCAAGCCGACAGGGGACGGGAGCAGTACTTC	CASSQADRGREQYF
-	TRBD2	TRBV6-2/TRBV6-3	TRBJ2-3	TGTGCCAGCAGTTACCCGACTAGCGGACTCACAGATACGCAGTATTTT	CASSYPTSGLTDTQYF
few	-	TRBV20-1	TRBJ2-7	TGCAGTGCCAGACGGGGGTCAGGTGGTTACGAGCAGTACTTC	CSARRGSGGYEQYF
-	TRBD2	TRBV4-2	TRBJ2-3	TGTGCCAGCAGCCTAACCCCCACTAGCGGGAGTACAGATACGCAGTATTTT	CASSLTPTSGSTDTQYF
-	TRBD1	TRBV6-5	TRBJ1-1	TGTGCCAGCAGTTCAATGGGACAGGGCGTGAATTTAGCTTTCTTT	CASSSMGQGVNLAFF
-	-	TRBV18	TRBJ1-1	TGTGCCAGCTCACCAGCAGGGGAGAACACTGAAGCTTTCTTT	CASSPAGENTEAFF
few	-	TRBV6-1	TRBJ2-1	TGTGCCAGCATCCCAATAAATCCGGGCTCCTACAATGAGCAGTTCTTC	CASIPINPGSYNEQFF
-	-	TRBV15	TRBJ1-5	TGTGCCACCAGCGACGGCTCAGCGACTCAGCCCCAGCATTTT	CATSDGSATQPQHF
few	TRBD1	TRBV4-1	TRBJ1-6	TGCGCCAGCCTGGGACAGGGAGATAATTCACCCCTCCACTTT	CASLGQGDNSPLHF
-	TRBD2	TRBV4-2	TRBJ2-3	TGTGCCAGCAGCCAAGAGCGGGGGGTCACAGATACGCAGTATTTT	CASSQERGVTDTQYF
few	-	TRBV11-2	TRBJ2-3	TGTGCCAGCAGCGACTACAGGGTAGGAGATACGCAGTATTTT	CASSDYRVGDTQYF
many	-	TRBV5-1	TRBJ2-3	TGCGCCAGCACCTGGGGAGACAAGGGGGGCACAGATACGCAGTATTTT	CASTWGDKGGTDTQYF
-	-	TRBV20-1	TRBJ2-5	TGCAGTGCTAGAGTCCCGATAGGACAAGAGACCCAGTACTTC	CSARVPIGQETQYF
-	TRBD1	TRBV28	TRBJ2-7	TGTGCCAGCAAGACGACAGGGCTGAGCTCCTACGAGCAGTACTTC	CASKTTGLSSYEQYF
few	TRBD1	TRBV6-1	TRBJ1-4	TGTGCCAGCAGTGCCTTAGGGGGCCTGAATGAAAAACTGTTTTTT	CASSALGGLNEKLFF
-	-	TRBV4-1	TRBJ1-2	TGCGCCAGCAGCCTAGGAACAGGGCTGGGGAGCTATGGCTACACCTTC	CASSLGTGLGSYGYTF
-	-	TRBV4-1	TRBJ2-4	TGCGCCAGCAGCCGTGGAGCCCTAGCCAAAAACATTCAGTACTTC	CASSRGALAKNIQYF
-	-	TRBV4-1	TRBJ2-5	TGCGCCAGCAGCCAAGATGGGGCAGGGATAGCCCAAGAGACCCAGTACTTC	CASSQDGAGIAQETQYF